Sequencing of this T cell receptor beta chain was carried out in a study of T and B cells in COVID-19 patients. Multiplex PCR with BIOMED2 TRB-A/B primer pools amplified TRB rearrangements. Each CDR3 protein gets one entry after TCRdb re-called the multiplex PCR reads with MiXCR. The repertoire includes about 5,200 distinct CDR3 sequences, about 30% of them detected once, and 5.4% sits in the top ten. V lost 4 bases and J lost 8, with 16 bases in between. The CDR3 totals 14 residues. The germline CDR1 and CDR2 sequences are SGHNT and YYREEE (reference sequence). In its sample, this clonotype is medium-sized. Blood genomic DNA input for TRB amplification was about 240-500 ng.

Material: blood. The receptor comes from a human donor with active COVID-19. This sequence joins TRBV5-4 and TRBJ2-1, with D possibly being TRBD2 (6 bases). CDR3 sequence: CASSLPASADEQFF. DNA for the CDR3: TGTGCCAGCAGCCTCCCGGCTAGCGCGGATGAGCAGTTCTTC. The full variable domain, its missing parts supplied by reference TRBV5-4 and TRBJ2-1, is ETGVTQSPTHLIKTRGQQVTLRCSSQSGHNTVSWYQQALGQGPQFIFQYYREEENGRGNFPPRFSGLQFPNYSSELNVNALELDDSALYLCASSLPASADEQFFGPGTRLTVL.